These T cell receptor beta chains were read from a single sample in a study of breast tumors, draining lymph nodes, adjacent tissues. TCRdb called the multiplex PCR reads again in MiXCR, with one record for every CDR3 protein. Of about 21,000 distinct CDR3 sequences listed, around 41% are singletons. The sequenced sample consisted of breast tumor tissue. The receptors derive from a female donor with breast cancer. Some clones in this sample may be carry-over from other donors' samples. CDR3s include the opening cysteine and the closing phenylalanine or tryptophan. D genes are given only for firm matches. A clone size is listed for some rows: how often the clone was seen (once, few, many), or a class if it is expanded.

cdr3_aa cdr3_nt v_call clone_size j_call d_call
CASSEESGGGQETQYF TGCGCCAGCAGTGAAGAGAGCGGGGGGGGGCAAGAGACCCAGTACTTC TRBV10-2 many TRBJ2-5 TRBD2
CSARDITQGDF TGCAGTGCTAGAGATATAACCCAGGGGGACTTC TRBV20-1 large TRBJ1-2 TRBD1
CASSQGYTQYF TGTGCCAGCAGCCAAGGGTATACGCAGTATTTT TRBV14 medium-sized TRBJ2-3 .
CASSSGFSSNEQFF TGTGCCAGCAGCTCAGGGTTTTCGTCCAATGAGCAGTTCTTC TRBV7-2 . TRBJ2-1 .
CASSQEGLAGGNSYEQYF TGCGCCAGCAGCCAAGAGGGGCTAGCGGGAGGGAATTCCTACGAGCAGTACTTC TRBV4-1 . TRBJ2-7 TRBD2
CASQELVGDSPLHF TGCGCCAGCCAAGAGCTCGTGGGGGACTCACCCCTCCACTTT TRBV5-1 medium-sized TRBJ1-6 .
CASTRTGGQTQYF TGTGCCAGCACCAGGACAGGGGGACAGACCCAGTACTTC TRBV12-3/TRBV12-4 many TRBJ2-5 TRBD1
CASSVRLAGDEQFF TGTGCCAGCAGCGTACGACTAGCGGGGGATGAGCAGTTCTTC TRBV5-4 . TRBJ2-1 TRBD2
CASSSSFNSNQPQHF TGTGCCAGCAGTTCTAGTTTCAACAGCAATCAGCCCCAGCATTTT TRBV6-1 . TRBJ1-5 .
CASSFTLTNTDTQYF TGTGCCAGCAGCTTCACTTTAACTAACACAGATACGCAGTATTTT TRBV7-2 once TRBJ2-3 .
CASSLAPTGGRNNEQFF TGTGCCAGCAGCTTAGCCCCAACAGGGGGGAGAAACAATGAGCAGTTCTTC TRBV7-6 many TRBJ2-1 TRBD1
CVSSLGHRGSGNTIYF TGTGTCAGCAGCTTAGGGCACAGGGGTTCTGGAAACACCATATATTTT TRBV11-2 many TRBJ1-3 TRBD1
CASSLVARGGYEQYF TGTGCCAGCAGCTTAGTTGCGAGGGGCGGGTACGAGCAGTACTTC TRBV7-9 many TRBJ2-7 .
CASSATWGTVITGELFF TGTGCCAGCAGCGCAACTTGGGGGACAGTCATCACCGGGGAGCTGTTTTTT TRBV9 . TRBJ2-2 TRBD1
CASSLADIPGANVLTF TGCGCCAGCAGCTTGGCCGATATTCCTGGGGCCAACGTCCTGACTTTC TRBV5-1 medium-sized TRBJ2-6 .
CATSRDTNSPLHF TGTGCCACCAGTAGAGACACTAATTCACCCCTCCACTTT TRBV10-3 . TRBJ1-6 .
CASSGLINQPQHF TGTGCCAGCTCCGGACTGATCAATCAGCCCCAGCATTTT TRBV19 many TRBJ1-5 .
CASSLSAGTLALHF TGTGCCAGCAGCTTGTCGGCAGGGACCCTAGCCCTCCACTTT TRBV5-8 . TRBJ1-6 .
CASSNSVEGLAGRNEQFF TGTGCCAGCAGCAACAGCGTAGAAGGACTAGCGGGACGGAATGAGCAGTTCTTC TRBV7-6 many TRBJ2-1 TRBD2
CASSPSTGLYGYTF TGTGCCAGCAGCCCGAGCACCGGTCTCTATGGCTACACCTTC TRBV9 . TRBJ1-2 .
CASSVTGTGHNEQFF TGTGCCAGCAGCGTTACCGGGACAGGGCACAATGAGCAGTTCTTC TRBV9 many TRBJ2-1 TRBD1
CASTRPLATSTDTQYF TGTGCCAGCACCCGTCCCCTAGCCACTAGCACAGATACGCAGTATTTT TRBV6-2/TRBV6-3 once TRBJ2-3 .
CASSWETGVNSPLHF TGTGCCAGCAGCTGGGAGACAGGGGTGAATTCACCCCTCCACTTT TRBV5-4 many TRBJ1-6 TRBD1
CSARDEAGGYNEQFF TGCAGTGCTAGAGATGAGGCGGGAGGGTACAATGAGCAGTTCTTC TRBV20-1 many TRBJ2-1 TRBD2
CASRRTVISGANVLTF TGTGCCAGCAGGAGGACAGTCATCTCTGGGGCCAACGTCCTGACTTTC TRBV2 . TRBJ2-6 .
CSAPGGQSYEQYF TGCAGTGCCCCGGGAGGACAGTCCTACGAGCAGTACTTC TRBV20-1 many TRBJ2-7 .
CASSLQTASARVQYF TGCGCCAGCAGCTTGCAAACAGCTTCTGCTAGGGTGCAGTACTTC TRBV5-1 many TRBJ2-7 .
CASSRESYNEQFF TGCGCCAGCAGCAGGGAGTCCTACAATGAGCAGTTCTTC TRBV10-1 many TRBJ2-1 .
CASRLAGEETQYF TGCGCCAGCCGACTAGCGGGCGAAGAGACCCAGTACTTC TRBV10-2 many TRBJ2-5 TRBD2
CATSDRGAGARDEQFF TGTGCCACCAGTGATAGGGGAGCGGGGGCCAGGGATGAGCAGTTCTTC TRBV24-1 many TRBJ2-1 TRBD2
CASSPDPQNTIYF TGTGCCAGTAGTCCGGACCCCCAAAACACCATATATTTT TRBV19 few TRBJ1-3 .
CATSRSPQEAQYF TGTGCCACGAGCAGATCCCCACAAGAGGCCCAGTACTTC TRBV15 . TRBJ2-5 .
CAWSLGTGGIETQYF TGTGCCTGGAGTCTAGGGACAGGGGGGATTGAGACCCAGTACTTC TRBV30 medium-sized TRBJ2-5 TRBD1
CASSIGTGGPGANVLTF TGTGCCAGTAGTATCGGGACAGGGGGCCCTGGGGCCAACGTCCTGACTTTC TRBV19 few TRBJ2-6 TRBD1
CASSIQEGPYEQYF TGTGCCAGTAGTATACAGGAGGGGCCCTACGAGCAGTACTTC TRBV19 many TRBJ2-7 .
CASSTTGDSDYGYTF TGTGCCAGTAGTACCACAGGGGACAGCGACTATGGCTACACCTTC TRBV19 medium-sized TRBJ1-2 TRBD1
CASTLTGKETQYF TGCGCCAGCACTTTGACAGGGAAAGAGACCCAGTACTTC TRBV5-1 once TRBJ2-5 TRBD1